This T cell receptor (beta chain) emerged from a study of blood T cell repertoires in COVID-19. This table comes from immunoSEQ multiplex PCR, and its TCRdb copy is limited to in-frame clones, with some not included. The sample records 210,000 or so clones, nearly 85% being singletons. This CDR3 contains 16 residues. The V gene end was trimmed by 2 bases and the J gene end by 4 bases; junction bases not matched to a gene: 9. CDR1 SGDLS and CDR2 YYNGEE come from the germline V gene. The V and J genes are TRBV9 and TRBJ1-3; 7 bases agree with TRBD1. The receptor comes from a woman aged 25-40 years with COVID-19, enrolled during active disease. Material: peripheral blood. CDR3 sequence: CASSVTGVSSGNTIYF. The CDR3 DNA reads TGTGCCAGCAGCGTCACAGGGGTCTCCTCGGGAAACACCATATATTTT.